This note documents a single T cell receptor (beta chain) sequence. Its cognate antigen is unknown. The data were produced by immunoSEQ multiplex PCR, yet TCRdb's version contains in-frame clones alone and is incomplete. Here the sample spans about 2,500,000 clones, approximately 90% being singletons. This sample stems from a study of shared clonotypes between healthy human individuals. Regarding the study as a whole: It was observed that roughly 4.8% of naive CD4 clonotypes were shared across a handful of donors.

The CDR3 runs to 14 residues. Germline V gene sequence: CDR1 KGHSH, CDR2 LQKENI. Trimming took off 3 bases at V and 1 base at J, with 9 bases between the two ends. The chain carries TRBV18 and TRBJ2-5, with a possible D match to TRBD2 (6 bases). This TCR came from a young man in good health. Sequences were obtained from naive CD4+ T cells sorted from blood. Specified subset: CD45RA+ positively selected. CDR3 sequence: CASSPRGSQETQYF. In nucleotides, the CDR3 is TGTGCCAGCTCACCTCGGGGGTCCCAAGAGACCCAGTACTTC.